A single sample is the source of the 30 T cell receptor beta chains below, sequenced in a study of metastatic and nonmetastatic thyroid tumors. Not a single patient had been given any form of treatment at any point before undergoing thyroid surgery. With MiXCR, TCRdb reprocessed the PCR reads. The table records around 34,000 clones, about a sixth of them present only once. Sample: blood. These receptors all stem from a female donor with papillary thyroid cancer or a benign thyroid nodule (not recorded which). Some clones in this sample may be carry-over from other donors' samples.

This clone was seen repeatedly, ten times or more. The chain combines TRBV6-1 with TRBJ2-7; no reliable D call. The V end was cut by 0 bases, the J end by 2 bases, with 11 bases between. The CDR3 spans 15 residues. Germline CDR1 is MNHNS and CDR2 is SASEGT. The DNA of the CDR3 is TGTGCCAGCAGTGAAGCTTCGGGCCCAACCTACGAGCAGTACTTC. This codes for CASSEASGPTYEQYF.

This clone was found many times. Additional DNA sequences in this sample encode the identical CDR3. The J gene is TRBJ2-4, the V gene TRBV10-3; 7 bases are shared with TRBD2. V shed 8 bases, J shed 8 bases, and the junction held 6 bases outside the gene matches. Germline V gene data show CDR1 as ENHRY and CDR2 as SYGVKD. The CDR3 extends over 12 amino acids. Here the CDR3 reads CAIGDGGDIQYF. The DNA of the CDR3 is TGTGCCATCGGAGATGGGGGGGACATTCAGTACTTC.

This clone qualifies as medium-sized. The V and J genes are TRBV7-2 and TRBJ2-7, with TRBD2 identical over 10 bases. There are 17 residues in the CDR3. The germline V gene has CDR1 SGHTA and CDR2 FQGNSA. V lost 5 bases to trimming and J lost 0 bases; unmatched junction nucleotides: 10. The CDR3 protein is CASSALAGAPSSYEQYF. The CDR3, as DNA: TGTGCCAGCAGCGCCCTAGCGGGAGCTCCTAGCTCCTACGAGCAGTACTTC.

This clone was detected ten times or more. The V and J genes are TRBV11-2 and TRBJ2-5; TRBD2 matches 11 bases. The CDR3 spans 16 residues. Germline CDR1 is SGHAT and CDR2 is FQNNGV. The V and J ends lost 4 bases and 5 bases, in that order; junction bases with no gene match: 9. The CDR3 spells CASSYPLAGGWETQYF. CDR3 nucleotides: TGTGCCAGCAGCTACCCGCTAGCGGGAGGTTGGGAGACCCAGTACTTC. Looking up the rest from reference TRBV11-2 and TRBJ2-5 gives the full variable domain: EAGVAQSPRYKIIEKRQSVAFWCNPISGHATLYWYQQILGQGPKLLIQFQNNGVVDDSQLPKDRFSAERLKGVDSTLKIQPAKLEDSAVYLCASSYPLAGGWETQYFGPGTRLLVL.

Concerning this clone itself: One end of the junction fails to match germline, which may point to a read error. Other DNA sequences of this sample code for an identical CDR3. This chain connects TRBV11-2 to TRBJ2-5; no reliable D call. CDR1 is SGHAT and CDR2 is FQNNGV in the germline V gene. The CDR3 totals 14 residues. DNA for the CDR3: TGTGCCAGCAGCCCCCCTTTGGGCTACGAGACACAGTACTTC. It yields the protein CASSPPLGYETQYF.

This sequence joins TRBV2 and TRBJ2-1; D is undetermined. Germline V gene data show CDR1 as SNHLY and CDR2 as FYNNEI. The V gene lost 2 bases and the J gene lost 0 bases, with 11 bases spanning the gap. There are 16 residues in the CDR3. Here the CDR3 reads CASSERVWCSYNEQFF. The CDR3 DNA sequence: TGTGCCAGCAGTGAACGGGTCTGGTGCTCCTACAATGAGCAGTTCTTC.

This clone has at least ten counts. The chain recombines TRBV15 with TRBJ2-2, with TRBD1 matching 10 bases. The CDR3 length is 19 residues. Germline lookup yields CDR1 LNHNV and CDR2 YYDKDF (reference sequence). With V trimmed by 5 bases and J by 4 bases, 16 bases remained unmatched. CDR3 sequence: CATSPKPPRTGGITGELFF. CDR3 in DNA: TGTGCCACCAGCCCAAAGCCCCCAAGGACAGGGGGTATCACCGGGGAGCTGTTTTTT.

This clone showed up many times. The identical CDR3 is also encoded by other nucleotide sequences in the sample. The chain uses TRBV27 and TRBJ1-2; possible D gene TRBD1, 5 bases. The germline CDR1 and CDR2 sequences are MNHEY and SMNVEV (reference sequence). V was pared by 8 bases and J by 4 bases, with 11 bases between. The length of the CDR3 is 12 residues. Written as DNA, the CDR3 is TGTGCCAGCGGGACGGACATCTATGGCTACACCTTC. Amino acids: CASGTDIYGYTF.

The J gene is TRBJ2-1, the V gene TRBV5-4; 12 bases are shared with TRBD2. From germline, CDR1 is SGHNT and CDR2 YYREEE (reference sequence). The CDR3 has 16 residues. Trimming took 0 bases from V and 6 from J; bases not matched to a gene: 4. The DNA for the CDR3 is TGTGCCAGCAGCTTGGCCTTGGGACTAGCGGGCAATGAGCAGTTCTTC. Protein product: CASSLALGLAGNEQFF.

In its sample, this clone was seen many times. One base away lies a much larger clone, so this may be a sequencing read error. Other nucleotide sequences in the sample specify the same CDR3. This chain joins TRBV11-2 and TRBJ1-1, with D perhaps TRBD1 (5 bases). Germline loops: CDR1 SGHAT, CDR2 FQNNGV. V was trimmed by 3 bases and J by 2 bases, leaving 10 bases between them. The CDR3 length is 14 residues. Here the CDR3 reads CASSLAGGNTEAFF. The CDR3 region has the DNA TGTGCCAGCAGCTTGGCTGGGGGAAACACTGAAGCTTTCTTT.

This clone appeared many times. The chain links TRBV25-1 to TRBJ1-1, with D unclear. V dropped 4 bases and J dropped 10 bases, with 13 bases sitting between them. Germline lookup yields CDR1 MGHDK and CDR2 SYGVNS. This CDR3 spans 12 amino acids. For the CDR3, the DNA is TGTGCCAGCAGTGGAGGGAGCCGTGTAGCTTTCTTT. This sequence encodes CASSGGSRVAFF. Based on the CDR3 plus reference TRBV25-1 and TRBJ1-1, the full variable domain is EADIYQTPRYLVIGTGKKITLECSQTMGHDKMYWYQQDPGMELHLIHYSYGVNSTEKGDLSSESTVSRIRTEHFPLTLESARPSHTSQYLCASSGGSRVAFFGQGTRLTVV.

At least ten counts were recorded for this clone. CDR3 loop: CASKNSNQPQHF. In DNA form, the CDR3 reads TGTGCCAGTAAGAACAGCAATCAGCCCCAGCATTTT. This sequence joins TRBV19 and TRBJ1-5; no clear D. The CDR3 consists of 12 residues. V lost 7 bases to trimming and J lost 1 base, with 5 bases between them. The germline CDR1 and CDR2 sequences are LNHDA and SQIVND (reference sequence).

The CDR3 loop is CASSSSSGSYEQYF. In DNA form, the CDR3 reads TGTGCCAGCAGTTCGTCTAGCGGATCCTACGAGCAGTACTTC. The chain uses TRBV6-5 and TRBJ2-7, with 7 bases lining up with TRBD2. The junction had 4 bases not matched to a gene; V was cut back by 4 bases and J by 1 base. The CDR3 is made up of 14 amino acids. The germline gives CDR1 MNHEY, CDR2 SVGAGI.

Only one count was recorded for this clone. Germline and junction disagree at one end, which may indicate a read error. The chain joins TRBV19 to TRBJ2-1; D uncertain. The CDR3 has 11 amino acids. CDR1 is LNHDA and CDR2 is SQIVND in the germline V gene (reference sequence). In DNA, the CDR3 is TGTACCAGTGGGACCTACAATGAGCAGTTCTTC. Translation gives CTSGTYNEQFF.

By proportion, this clone is medium-sized. The chain joins TRBV11-2 to TRBJ2-7; 7 bases are shared with TRBD1. V lost 5 bases and J lost 1; bases outside the gene matches: 5. There are 14 residues in the CDR3. Germline CDR1 SGHAT, CDR2 FQNNGV. The CDR3 DNA follows: TGTGCCAGCAGCCCCCGGGACAGATCCTACGAGCAGTACTTC. Its translation is CASSPRDRSYEQYF.

This clone was detected many times. The V and J genes are TRBV7-9 and TRBJ1-4; D is unresolved. The CDR3 runs to 12 residues. Per the germline V gene, CDR1 is SEHNR and CDR2 is FQNEAQ (reference sequence). V gave up 1 base and J gave up 10 bases, with 7 bases separating them. The DNA for the CDR3 is TGTGCCAGCAGCTTAGAGACGGGAAAACTGTTTTTT. Translated, it gives CASSLETGKLFF.

Points on this clone: A much larger clone lies a single base off, so this may be a read error. Other DNA sequences in the sample encode the same CDR3. The chain links TRBV10-2 to TRBJ1-4, with D possibly being TRBD1 (5 bases). Trimming shortened V by 4 bases and J by 10 bases, and 16 bases separated the two germline ends. CDR1 and CDR2 (germline): WSHSY, SAAADI. The CDR3 consists of 14 residues. The CDR3 here is CASSAGTLAGKLFF. As DNA, the CDR3 is TGCGCCAGCAGTGCCGGGACCCTTGCAGGAAAACTGTTTTTT.

This clone was recorded many times. The chain has TRBV6-1 and TRBJ1-1, with a possible D match to TRBD1 (5 bases). V was cut by 5 bases and J by 3 bases, with 19 bases left in between. CDR1 and CDR2 from the germline V gene are MNHNS and SASEGT. The CDR3 runs to 16 residues. The chain's CDR3 is CASSSTGGRRDTEAFF. The CDR3 region has the DNA TGTGCCAGCAGTAGCACAGGAGGTCGGCGGGACACTGAAGCTTTCTTT.

The rearrangement uses TRBV9 and TRBJ2-7; D remains ambiguous. In germline, CDR1 is SGDLS, CDR2 YYNGEE. Trimming took 4 bases from V and 7 from J, leaving 21 bases between them. The CDR3 is made up of 15 amino acids. CDR3 in DNA: TGTGCCAGCAGCTTAGCTTCAGCCCCGGAGAAAGAGCAGTACTTC. Its protein product is CASSLASAPEKEQYF.

This clone was recorded at least ten times. The V gene is TRBV9, the J gene TRBJ2-7; tentatively, D is TRBD1 (6 bases). Trimming shortened V by 2 bases and J by 2 bases, and 11 bases separated the two germline ends. Germline V gene data show CDR1 as SGDLS and CDR2 as YYNGEE. This CDR3 is 14 amino acids long. In DNA, the CDR3 is TGTGCCAGCAGCGTTCAGGGGAACACCTACGAGCAGTACTTC. As protein: CASSVQGNTYEQYF.

This clone has a count of ten or more. V and J are TRBV28 and TRBJ2-7; weak D call: TRBD1 (5 bases). The CDR3 is made up of 15 amino acids. V was trimmed by 1 base and J by 3 bases, leaving 13 bases between them. CDR1 MDHEN and CDR2 SYDVKM come from the germline V gene. CDR3 sequence reads: CASSLLLQEYYEQYF. Here the CDR3 DNA reads TGTGCCAGCAGTTTATTGCTACAGGAATACTACGAGCAGTACTTC.

This clone was observed many times. V and J are TRBV28 and TRBJ1-2; D is uncertain. Trimming stripped 9 bases from V and 3 bases from J, with 14 bases between. This CDR3 is built from 13 residues. Germline CDR1 MDHEN, CDR2 SYDVKM. This CDR3 is CASRRAGDYGYTF. In DNA form, the CDR3 reads TGTGCCAGTAGAAGAGCAGGAGACTATGGCTACACCTTC.

Notes on this clone: Other nucleotide sequences from this sample produce the same CDR3. This rearrangement joins TRBV12-3 or TRBV12-4 to TRBJ1-1, with D hard to call. CDR3 size: 13 residues. Trimming pared 5 bases from V and 3 bases from J, leaving 10 bases between. The CDR3 DNA follows: TGTGCCAGCAGTGCTGACCGCGACACTGAAGCTTTCTTT. Protein product: CASSADRDTEAFF.

This clone has only a few counts. V gene TRBV19 combines with J gene TRBJ1-1; no definite D call. Per germline, CDR1 LNHDA and CDR2 SQIVND (reference sequence). The V end lost 4 bases, the J end lost 0 bases, and 6 bases lay between the germline ends. This CDR3 contains 13 residues. The CDR3 DNA is TGTGCCAGTAGTAACCGAATGAACACTGAAGCTTTCTTT. Its translation is CASSNRMNTEAFF.

This sequence joins TRBV4-2 and TRBJ1-1; no reliable D call. With 5 bases removed from V and 3 bases from J, the gap between germline ends came to 16 bases. CDR1 is LGHNA, CDR2 YNFKEQ, per germline. The CDR3 contains 15 residues. The CDR3: CASSFIYPGYTEAFF. CDR3 coding DNA: TGTGCCAGCAGCTTTATTTATCCGGGTTACACTGAAGCTTTCTTT.

This clone was picked up many times. The J gene is TRBJ2-3, the V gene TRBV2, with TRBD1 identical over 7 bases. The CDR3 runs to 13 residues. Trimming took 7 bases from V and 3 from J; bases not matched to a gene: 4. Germline V gives CDR1 SNHLY, CDR2 FYNNEI. CDR3 in amino acids: CASKQGFTDTQYF. CDR3 in DNA: TGTGCCAGCAAACAGGGGTTTACAGATACGCAGTATTTT.

This clone has a count of ten or more. The chain recombines TRBV28 with TRBJ2-1, with 8 bases matching TRBD2. Germline trimming cut 6 bases from V and 3 bases from J; bases unmatched to any gene: 7. The CDR3 runs 15 residues. CDR1 is MDHEN, CDR2 SYDVKM, per germline. Here the CDR3 DNA reads TGTGCCAGCAGAACCAGCGGGAGCGGCTACAATGAGCAGTTCTTC. Amino acids: CASRTSGSGYNEQFF.

V and J are TRBV4-1 and TRBJ2-1; D is ambiguous. The CDR3 is 16 amino acids. Germline V gives CDR1 MGHRA, CDR2 YSYEKL. V lost 0 bases and J 7 bases, leaving 16 bases between the germline ends. This CDR3 is CASSQEARGALNEQFF. The CDR3 DNA follows: TGCGCCAGCAGCCAAGAGGCCAGAGGTGCGCTTAATGAGCAGTTCTTC.

Concerning this clone itself: One end of the junction varies from germline; a read error may be responsible. The chain has TRBV19 and TRBJ1-5, with D possibly being TRBD1 (6 bases). Germline V CDR1 and CDR2: LNHDA, SQIVND (reference sequence). The CDR3 is made up of 15 amino acids. Here the CDR3 DNA reads TGTGCCAGTAGTTTCGGACAGAGCGGCAATCAGCCCCAGAATTTT. It translates to CASSFGQSGNQPQNF.

Ten or more counts support this clone. The chain combines TRBV25-1 with TRBJ1-2, with D perhaps TRBD1 (5 bases). Trimming left V 2 bases short and J 0 bases short, with 10 bases between. This CDR3 spans 15 amino acids. CDR1 and CDR2 from the germline V gene are MGHDK and SYGVNS. CDR3 protein: CASSEITGANYGYTF. Written as DNA, the CDR3 is TGTGCCAGCAGTGAAATCACAGGAGCTAACTATGGCTACACCTTC.